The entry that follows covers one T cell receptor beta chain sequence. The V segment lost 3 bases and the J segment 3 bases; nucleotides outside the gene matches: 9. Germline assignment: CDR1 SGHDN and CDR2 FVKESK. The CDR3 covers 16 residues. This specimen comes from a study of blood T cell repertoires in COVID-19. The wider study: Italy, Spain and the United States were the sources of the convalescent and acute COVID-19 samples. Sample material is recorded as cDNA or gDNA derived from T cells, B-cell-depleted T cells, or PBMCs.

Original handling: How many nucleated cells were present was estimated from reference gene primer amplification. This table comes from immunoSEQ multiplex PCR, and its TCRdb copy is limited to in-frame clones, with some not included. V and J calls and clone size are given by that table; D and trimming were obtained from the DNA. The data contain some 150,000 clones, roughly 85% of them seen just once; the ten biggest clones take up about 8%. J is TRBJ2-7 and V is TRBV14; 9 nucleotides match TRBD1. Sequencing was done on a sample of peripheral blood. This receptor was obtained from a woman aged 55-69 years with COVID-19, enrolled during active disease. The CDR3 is CASSHEGTGKDYEQYF. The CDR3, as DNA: TGTGCCAGCAGCCATGAAGGGACAGGGAAGGACTACGAGCAGTACTTC. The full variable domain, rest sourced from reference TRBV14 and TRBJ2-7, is EAGVTQFPSHSVIEKGQTVTLRCDPISGHDNLYWYRRVMGKEIKFLLHFVKESKQDESGMPNNRFLAERTGGTYSTLKVQPAELEDSGVYFCASSHEGTGKDYEQYFGPGTRLTVT.